These 3 T cell receptor beta chains share one sample of origin, sequenced in a study of glioma-infiltrating T cells after dendritic cell vaccination. Generated by immunoSEQ multiplex PCR, the TCRdb table keeps only in-frame clones and is missing some. This table holds over 90,000 clones, over 65% found once. Specimen: blood, collected before dendritic cell vaccination. Receptors originate from a human donor with glioblastoma.

The rearrangement uses TRBV7-2 and TRBJ1-2, with TRBD1 identical over 10 bases. V trimming: 4 bases; J trimming: 3 bases; junction bases outside the gene matches: 5. The CDR3 loop spans 15 amino acids. Germline CDR1 SGHTA, CDR2 FQGNSA. Here the CDR3 DNA reads TGTGCCAGCAGCTCCGGGACAGGGGTTTACTATGGCTACACCTTC. Translating gives CASSSGTGVYYGYTF.

This clone was seen once. The chain recombines TRBV11-2 with TRBJ2-1; tentative D call: TRBD1 (5 bases). The V and J ends lost 3 bases and 7 bases respectively, with 22 bases between them. The germline CDR1 and CDR2 sequences are SGHAT and FQNNGV. The CDR3 covers 17 residues. This CDR3 reads CASSFQQGLFLGNEQFF. CDR3 nucleotides: TGTGCCAGCAGCTTCCAGCAGGGTCTTTTCCTGGGGAATGAGCAGTTCTTC.

The chain links TRBV7-9 to TRBJ1-5; possible D gene TRBD1, 5 bases. The CDR3 extends over 15 amino acids. Per germline, CDR1 SEHNR and CDR2 FQNEAQ (reference sequence). The V and J ends lost 4 bases and 2 bases respectively, with 12 bases between them. In DNA, the CDR3 is TGTGCCAGCAGCTCCCCGGCGGGGGGCAATCAGCCCCAGCATTTT. This sequence encodes CASSSPAGGNQPQHF.